This TCR beta chain appears in the sequencing data of a study of T cell changes during pregnancy in multiple sclerosis. CDR1 LNHNV and CDR2 YYDKDF come from the germline V gene (reference sequence). Trimming shortened V by 0 bases and J by 6 bases, and 15 bases separated the two germline ends. This CDR3 is built from 15 residues. Sequenced by immunoSEQ multiplex PCR; TCRdb stores in-frame clones only, minus some. This sample yields tens of thousands of clones, of which 93% are seen a single time; more than 0.6% belongs to the top ten. This clone was observed a single time. This clonotype was obtained from a female donor with multiple sclerosis, enrolled in a pregnancy study. The source was CD4+ T cells from peripheral blood mononuclear cells, collected in the third trimester of pregnancy. The chain joins TRBV15 to TRBJ2-7, with D possibly matching TRBD2 (6 bases). CDR3 in DNA: TGTGCCACCAGCAGAGACACGGGAGTCTTTGGCGAGCAGTACTTC. It yields the protein CATSRDTGVFGEQYF.